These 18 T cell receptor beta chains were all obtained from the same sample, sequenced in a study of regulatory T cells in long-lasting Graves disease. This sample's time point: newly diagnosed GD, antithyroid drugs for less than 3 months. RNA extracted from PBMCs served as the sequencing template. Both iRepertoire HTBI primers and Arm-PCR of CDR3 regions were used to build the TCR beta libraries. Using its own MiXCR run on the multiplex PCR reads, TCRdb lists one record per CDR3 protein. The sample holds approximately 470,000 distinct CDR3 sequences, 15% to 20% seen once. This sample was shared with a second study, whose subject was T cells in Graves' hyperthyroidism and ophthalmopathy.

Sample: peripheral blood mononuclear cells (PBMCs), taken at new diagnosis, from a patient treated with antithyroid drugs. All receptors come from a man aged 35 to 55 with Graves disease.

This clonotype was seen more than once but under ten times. This CDR3 reads CASSPFQRDYTGELFF. In DNA, the CDR3 is TGTGCCAGCAGCCCTTTCCAGCGGGATTACACCGGGGAGCTGTTTTTT. The chain has TRBV7-9 and TRBJ2-2, with 7 bases fitting TRBD2. Germline V lookup: CDR1 SEHNR, CDR2 FQNEAQ (reference sequence). This CDR3 has 16 amino acids. V shed 5 bases, J shed 3 bases, and the junction held 9 bases outside the gene matches.

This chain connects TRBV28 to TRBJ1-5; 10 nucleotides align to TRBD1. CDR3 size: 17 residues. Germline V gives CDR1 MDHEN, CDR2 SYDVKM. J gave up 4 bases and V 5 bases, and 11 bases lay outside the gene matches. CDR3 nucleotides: TGTGCCAGCAGTCAACTAGGGTGGACAGGGGGAAATCAGCCCCAGCATTTT. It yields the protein CASSQLGWTGGNQPQHF.

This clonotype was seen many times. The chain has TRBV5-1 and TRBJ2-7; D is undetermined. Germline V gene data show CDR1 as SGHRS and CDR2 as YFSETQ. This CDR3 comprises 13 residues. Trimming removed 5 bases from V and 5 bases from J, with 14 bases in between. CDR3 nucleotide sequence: TGCGCCAGCAGAAGCGAAGCCTACGACGAGCAGTACTTC. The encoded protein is CASRSEAYDEQYF. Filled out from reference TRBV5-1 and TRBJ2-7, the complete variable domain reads KAGVTQTPRYLIKTRGQQVTLSCSPISGHRSVSWYQQTPGQGLQFLFEYFSETQRNKGNFPGRFSGRQFSNSRSEMNVSTLELGDSALYLCASRSEAYDEQYFGPGTRLTVT.

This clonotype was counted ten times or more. CDR3 coding DNA: TGTGCCAGCACCCGGGACCAATACAATGAGCAGTTCTTC. Translation gives CASTRDQYNEQFF. The V gene is TRBV6-1, the J gene TRBJ2-1, with D perhaps assigned TRBD1 or TRBD2 (5 bases each). V dropped 7 bases and J dropped 4 bases, with 11 bases sitting between them. The germline gives CDR1 MNHNS, CDR2 SASEGT. This CDR3 is 13 amino acids long.

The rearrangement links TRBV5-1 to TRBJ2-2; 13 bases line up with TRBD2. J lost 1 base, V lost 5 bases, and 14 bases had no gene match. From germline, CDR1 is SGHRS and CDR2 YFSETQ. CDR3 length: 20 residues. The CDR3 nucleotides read TGCGCCAGCAGGGGGACGTTTGGACTAGCGGGAGAGCTGAACACCGGGGAGCTGTTTTTT. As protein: CASRGTFGLAGELNTGELFF.

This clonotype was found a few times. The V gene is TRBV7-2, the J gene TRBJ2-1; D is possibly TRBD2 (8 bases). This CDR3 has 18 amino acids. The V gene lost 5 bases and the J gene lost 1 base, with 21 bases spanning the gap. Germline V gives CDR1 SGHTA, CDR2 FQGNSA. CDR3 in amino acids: CASSPGGSGRVSYNEQFF. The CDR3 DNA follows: TGTGCCAGCAGCCCAGGGGGGAGCGGGAGAGTGTCCTACAATGAGCAGTTCTTC. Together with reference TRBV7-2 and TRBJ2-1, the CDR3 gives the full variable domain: GAGVSQSPSNKVTEKGKDVELRCDPISGHTALYWYRQSLGQGLEFLIYFQGNSAPDKSGLPSDRFSAERTGGSVSTLTIQRTQQEDSAVYLCASSPGGSGRVSYNEQFFGPGTRLTVL.

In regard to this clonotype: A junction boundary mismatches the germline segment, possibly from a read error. The CDR3 sequence: CSAVTGGNKQFF. Written as DNA, the CDR3 is TGCAGTGCAGTAACAGGGGGCAATAAGCAGTTCTTC. The chain combines TRBV20-1 with TRBJ2-1, with 9 nucleotides matching TRBD1. The CDR3 is 12 residues long. The germline gives CDR1 DFQATT, CDR2 SNEGSKA (reference sequence).

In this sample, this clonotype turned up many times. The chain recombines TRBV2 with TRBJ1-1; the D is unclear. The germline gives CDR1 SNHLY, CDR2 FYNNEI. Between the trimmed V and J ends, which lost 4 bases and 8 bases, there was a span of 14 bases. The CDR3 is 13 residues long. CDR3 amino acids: CASSAVTTGEAFF. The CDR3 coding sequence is TGTGCCAGCAGTGCTGTCACCACGGGGGAAGCTTTCTTT.

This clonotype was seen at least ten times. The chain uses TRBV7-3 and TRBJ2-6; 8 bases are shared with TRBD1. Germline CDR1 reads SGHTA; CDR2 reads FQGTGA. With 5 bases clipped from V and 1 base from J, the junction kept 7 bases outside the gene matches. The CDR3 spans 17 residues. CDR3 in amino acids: CASSTRGRGSGANVLTF. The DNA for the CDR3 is TGTGCCAGCAGCACCAGGGGGCGAGGTTCTGGGGCCAACGTCCTGACTTTC.

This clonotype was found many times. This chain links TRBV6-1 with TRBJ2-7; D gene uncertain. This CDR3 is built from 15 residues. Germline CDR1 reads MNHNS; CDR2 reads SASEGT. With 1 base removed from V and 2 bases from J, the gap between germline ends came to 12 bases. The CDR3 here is CASSEVGRIPYEQYF. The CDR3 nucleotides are TGTGCCAGCAGTGAAGTGGGCAGGATCCCCTACGAGCAGTACTTC.

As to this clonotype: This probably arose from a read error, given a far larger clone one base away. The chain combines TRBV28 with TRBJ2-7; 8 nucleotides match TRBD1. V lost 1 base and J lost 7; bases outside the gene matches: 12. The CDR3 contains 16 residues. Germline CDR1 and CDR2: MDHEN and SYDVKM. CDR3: CASSLLDGTGNNEQYF. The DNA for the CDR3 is TGTGCCAGCAGTTTATTGGATGGGACAGGTAACAATGAGCAGTACTTC.

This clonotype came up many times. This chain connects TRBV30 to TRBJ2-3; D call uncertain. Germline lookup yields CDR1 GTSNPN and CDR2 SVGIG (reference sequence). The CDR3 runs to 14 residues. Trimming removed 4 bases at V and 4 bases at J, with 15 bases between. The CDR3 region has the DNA TGTGCCTGGACCCGTCCCCGGGCCCCAGATACGCAGTATTTT. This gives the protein CAWTRPRAPDTQYF.

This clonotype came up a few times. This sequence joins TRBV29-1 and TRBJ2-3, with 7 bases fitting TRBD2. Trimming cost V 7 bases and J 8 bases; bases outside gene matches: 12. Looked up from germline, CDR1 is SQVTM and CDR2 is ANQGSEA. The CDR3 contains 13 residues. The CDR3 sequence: CSALAARSGTQYF. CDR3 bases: TGCAGCGCCCTAGCGGCGAGGTCCGGTACGCAGTATTTT.

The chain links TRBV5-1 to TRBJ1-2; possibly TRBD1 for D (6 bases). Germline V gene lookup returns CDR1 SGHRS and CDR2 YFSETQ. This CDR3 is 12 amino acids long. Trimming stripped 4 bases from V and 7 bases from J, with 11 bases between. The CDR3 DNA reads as TGCGCCAGCAGCAGAGAGGGGGGTGGCTACACCTTC. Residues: CASSREGGGYTF.

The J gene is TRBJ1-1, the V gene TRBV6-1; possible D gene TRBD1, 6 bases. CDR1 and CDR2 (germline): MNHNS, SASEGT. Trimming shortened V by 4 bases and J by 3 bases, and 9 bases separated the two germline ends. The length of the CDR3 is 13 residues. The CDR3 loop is CASSGYRDTEAFF. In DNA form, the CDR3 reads TGTGCCAGCAGTGGCTACAGGGACACTGAAGCTTTCTTT.

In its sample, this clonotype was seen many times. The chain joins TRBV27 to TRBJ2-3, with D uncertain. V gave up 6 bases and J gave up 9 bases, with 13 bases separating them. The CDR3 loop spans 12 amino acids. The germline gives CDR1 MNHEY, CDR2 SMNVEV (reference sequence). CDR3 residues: CASSPLMGTQYF. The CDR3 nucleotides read TGTGCCAGCAGCCCCCTTATGGGGACGCAGTATTTT.

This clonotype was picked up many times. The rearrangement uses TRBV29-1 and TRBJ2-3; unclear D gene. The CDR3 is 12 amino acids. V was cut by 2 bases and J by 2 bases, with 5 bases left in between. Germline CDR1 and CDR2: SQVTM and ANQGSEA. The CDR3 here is CSVERDTDTQYF. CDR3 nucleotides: TGCAGCGTTGAACGAGACACAGATACGCAGTATTTT.

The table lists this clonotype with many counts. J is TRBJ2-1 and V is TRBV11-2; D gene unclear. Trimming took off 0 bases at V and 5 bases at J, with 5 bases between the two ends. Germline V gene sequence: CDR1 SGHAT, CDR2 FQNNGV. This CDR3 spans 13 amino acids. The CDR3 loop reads CASSLEPNNEQFF. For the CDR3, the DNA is TGTGCCAGCAGCTTAGAGCCGAACAATGAGCAGTTCTTC.